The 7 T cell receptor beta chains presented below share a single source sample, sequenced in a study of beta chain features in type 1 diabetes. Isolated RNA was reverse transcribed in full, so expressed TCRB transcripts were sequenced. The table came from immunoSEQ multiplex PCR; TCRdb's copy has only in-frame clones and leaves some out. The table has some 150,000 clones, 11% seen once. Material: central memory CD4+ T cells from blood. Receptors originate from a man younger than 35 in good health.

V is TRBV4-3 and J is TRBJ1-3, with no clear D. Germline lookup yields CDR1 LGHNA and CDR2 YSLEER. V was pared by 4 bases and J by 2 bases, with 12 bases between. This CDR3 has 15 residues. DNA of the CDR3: TGCGCCAGCAGCCTGACACCCGGTACTGGAAACACCATATATTTT. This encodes CASSLTPGTGNTIYF.

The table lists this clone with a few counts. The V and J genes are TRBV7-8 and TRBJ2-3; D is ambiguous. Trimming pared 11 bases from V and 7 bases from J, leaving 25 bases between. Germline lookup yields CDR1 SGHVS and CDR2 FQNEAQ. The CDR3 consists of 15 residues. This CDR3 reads CASQLAALMEYTQYF. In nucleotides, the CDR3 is TGTGCCTCTCAATTGGCGGCCCTTATGGAGTATACGCAGTATTTT. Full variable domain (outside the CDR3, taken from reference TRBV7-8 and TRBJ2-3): GAGVSQSPRYKVAKRGQDVALRCDPISGHVSLFWYQQALGQGPEFLTYFQNEAQLDKSGLPSDRFFAERPEGSVSTLKIQRTQQEDSAVYLCASQLAALMEYTQYFGPGTRLTVL.

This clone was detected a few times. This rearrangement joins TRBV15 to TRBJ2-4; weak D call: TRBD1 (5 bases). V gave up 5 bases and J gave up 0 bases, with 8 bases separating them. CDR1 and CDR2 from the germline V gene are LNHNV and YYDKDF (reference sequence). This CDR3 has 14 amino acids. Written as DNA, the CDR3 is TGTGCCACCAGCTCGACAGTAGCCAAAAACATTCAGTACTTC. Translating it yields CATSSTVAKNIQYF.

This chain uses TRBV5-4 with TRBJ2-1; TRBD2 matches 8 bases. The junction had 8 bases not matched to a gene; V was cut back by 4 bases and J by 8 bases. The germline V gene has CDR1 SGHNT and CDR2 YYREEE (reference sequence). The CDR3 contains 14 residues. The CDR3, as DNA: TGTGCCAGCAGCCAAGGGCTAGCGGGCGATGAGCAGTTCTTC. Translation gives CASSQGLAGDEQFF.

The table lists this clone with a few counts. Here the CDR3 DNA reads TGTGCCAGCAGCTTGCAGGGGGACAATGAGCAGTTCTTC. Translated: CASSLQGDNEQFF. The chain uses TRBV9 and TRBJ2-1; TRBD1 aligns across 7 bases. In germline, CDR1 is SGDLS, CDR2 YYNGEE. The CDR3 totals 13 residues. V shed 4 bases and J 5 bases; nucleotides not matched to a gene: 3. The entire variable domain, with the rest obtained from reference TRBV9 and TRBJ2-1, is as follows: DSGVTQTPKHLITATGQRVTLRCSPRSGDLSVYWYQQSLDQGLQFLIQYYNGEERAKGNILERFSAQQFPDLHSELNLSSLELGDSALYFCASSLQGDNEQFFGPGTRLTVL.

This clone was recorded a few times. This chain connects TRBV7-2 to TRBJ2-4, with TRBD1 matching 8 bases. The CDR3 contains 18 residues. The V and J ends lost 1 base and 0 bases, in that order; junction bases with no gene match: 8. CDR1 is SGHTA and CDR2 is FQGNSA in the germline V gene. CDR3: CASSLGQGADGAKNIQYF. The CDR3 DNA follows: TGTGCCAGCAGCTTAGGCCAGGGGGCGGATGGAGCCAAAAACATTCAGTACTTC.

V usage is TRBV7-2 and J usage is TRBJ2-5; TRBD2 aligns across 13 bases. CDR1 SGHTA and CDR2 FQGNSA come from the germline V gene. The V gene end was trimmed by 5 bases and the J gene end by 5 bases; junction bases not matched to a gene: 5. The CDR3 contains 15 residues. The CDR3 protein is CASSQGLAGRETQYF. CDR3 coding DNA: TGTGCCAGCAGCCAGGGACTAGCGGGGCGCGAGACCCAGTACTTC.